This T cell receptor (beta chain) appears in the sequencing data of a study of T cell responses to AZD1222 COVID-19 vaccine. Points from the study as a whole: White British ancestry dominated among donors, who included more females, and clonal diversity was possibly underestimated. Targeting of unmutated variant regions was reportedly seen in nearly half of spike-specific TCRs. Among vaccine-associated CD4 TCRs, coverage spanned spike, with dominance at 160-218 and 743-854.

Concerning this clone: The antigen remains undetermined.

Clones were sequenced by immunoSEQ multiplex PCR, and TCRdb holds only the in-frame ones, with some missing. This sample has about 140,000 clones, with 90% found just once. Trimming took 3 bases from V and 7 from J, leaving 16 bases between them. The CDR3 spans 14 residues. From germline, CDR1 is GTSNPN and CDR2 SVGIG (reference sequence). The input for sequencing was peripheral blood, taken on day 0 of AZD1222 vaccination. This receptor was taken from an adult in good health. The chain combines TRBV30 with TRBJ1-5; D unresolved. CDR3: CAWSLGIDGQPQHF. The CDR3 DNA reads as TGTGCCTGGAGCCTAGGGATTGACGGACAGCCCCAGCATTTT.